One T cell receptor (beta chain) is described in this entry. The data are from a study of blood T cell repertoires in COVID-19. Study-wide context: The study drew acute and convalescent COVID-19 samples from the United States, Italy and Spain.

Produced via immunoSEQ multiplex PCR; TCRdb's table is partial and in-frame only. The data contain approximately 250,000 clones, roughly 89% of them singletons. The germline gives CDR1 SGHAT, CDR2 FQNNGV. The CDR3 extends over 13 amino acids. Deletions cut 5 bases from V and 6 bases from J, with 11 bases between. This receptor was taken from a woman aged 40-49 years who had recovered from COVID-19. The V and J genes are TRBV11-2 and TRBJ1-3, with unresolved D. Sequencing was carried out using peripheral blood. In DNA, the CDR3 is TGTGCCAGCAGCCACGGGGTTACAAACACCATATATTTT. It specifies CASSHGVTNTIYF. Together with reference TRBV11-2 and TRBJ1-3, the CDR3 gives the full variable domain: EAGVAQSPRYKIIEKRQSVAFWCNPISGHATLYWYQQILGQGPKLLIQFQNNGVVDDSQLPKDRFSAERLKGVDSTLKIQPAKLEDSAVYLCASSHGVTNTIYFGEGSWLTVV.